Included here is one TCR beta chain sequence, with context. The antigen it recognizes is unknown. Base qualities were left out, and no much larger clone turns up one base away. This sample was taken from a study of CD8+CD57+ T cells in acquired aplastic anemia (dated 2018 in TCRdb). Regarding the research as a whole: Extracted DNA from sorted CD4+ and CD8+ cells averaged around 3.4 ug, ranging from roughly 0.17 to 30 ug. Healthy donor samples averaged roughly 9.8 million reads for CD4+ and under 14 million for CD8+ cells.

Profiling of TCR beta VDJ combinations and CDR3 sequences used genomic DNA as the template. An Illumina HiSeq 2000 was used for TCR repertoire sequencing. The source study handled its data this way. TRBV/TRBJ rearrangement plots, CDR3 size and DJ length profiles, and Simpson's diversity index were used to assess repertoires. The most abundant DNA sequence in the deep sequencing data was defined as the immunodominant clone. CDR3 amino acid sequences were screened for sharing across subjects and were compared with published repertoires and the VDJdb database. TCRdb passed the public sequencing reads through fastp at Q25 and MiXCR, retaining productive beta sequences. One record per CDR3 amino acid sequence lists the most common genes and DNA. The V and J calls follow TCRdb's processing rather than the paper's. This sample gives some 190,000 distinct CDR3 sequences in total; about half of them show up just once. Of the sample, approximately 2.9% falls within the top ten clones.

In the study, sorted CD4+ and CD8+ blood T cells from patients with severe aplastic anemia and from healthy subjects underwent deep sequencing of TCR repertoires. Ficoll-Paque density gradient centrifugation was used to isolate peripheral blood mononuclear cells. Before DNA extraction, CD4+ and CD8+ T cells were sorted by FACS or by magnetic beads. The full study reports these points: Although 25 to 30 CD8+ CDR3 sequences were shared by patients and controls, these sequences appeared highly expressed in patients and within the immunodominant clones of patients. Between patients and healthy controls, no significant difference in CD8+ Simpson's diversity was found (P=0.060).

The sample comprised sorted CD4+, CD8+, or CD8+CD57+ T cells (not recorded which) from PBMCs. The TCR originated in a human donor in good health.

The CDR3: CAISEGVGRGPRNTIYF. The DNA sequence is TGTGCCATCAGTGAAGGGGTCGGCAGGGGGCCACGGAACACCATATATTTT. The chain couples TRBV10-3 to TRBJ1-3, and TRBD1 matches 8 of the central bases. Via the germline V gene, CDR1 is ENHRY and CDR2 SYGVKD. V is trimmed back by 3 bases and J by 7 bases, and the junction contains 14 bases that no gene match accounts for. The CDR3 goes from the cysteine to the phenylalanine over 17 residues. Only CDR3 DNA is held: 51 bases, read in frame from base 1.